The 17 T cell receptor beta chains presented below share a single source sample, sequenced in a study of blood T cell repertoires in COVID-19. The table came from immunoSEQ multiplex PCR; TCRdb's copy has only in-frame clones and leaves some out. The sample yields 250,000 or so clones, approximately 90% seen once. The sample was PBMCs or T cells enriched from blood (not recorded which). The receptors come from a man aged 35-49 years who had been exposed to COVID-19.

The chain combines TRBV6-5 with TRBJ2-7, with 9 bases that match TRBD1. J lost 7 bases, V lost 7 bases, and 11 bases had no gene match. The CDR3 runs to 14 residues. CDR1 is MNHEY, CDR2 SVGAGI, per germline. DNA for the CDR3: TGTGCCAGCACCACGGGGACAGGGCTGTGGGAGCAGTACTTC. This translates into CASTTGTGLWEQYF.

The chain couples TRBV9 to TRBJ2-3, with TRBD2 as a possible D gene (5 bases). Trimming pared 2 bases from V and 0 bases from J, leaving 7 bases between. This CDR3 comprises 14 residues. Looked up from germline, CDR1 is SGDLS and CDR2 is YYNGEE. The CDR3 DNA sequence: TGTGCCAGCAGCGTTGGAGGAAGCACAGATACGCAGTATTTT. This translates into CASSVGGSTDTQYF.

CDR3 nucleotides: TGTGGGAGCTTTCCGGGACAGGGTTTTGGAAACACCATATATTTT. Its protein is CGSFPGQGFGNTIYF. The V call is TRBV2, the J call TRBJ1-3; TRBD1 matches at 9 bases. CDR1 is SNHLY and CDR2 is FYNNEI in the germline V gene. There are 15 residues in the CDR3.

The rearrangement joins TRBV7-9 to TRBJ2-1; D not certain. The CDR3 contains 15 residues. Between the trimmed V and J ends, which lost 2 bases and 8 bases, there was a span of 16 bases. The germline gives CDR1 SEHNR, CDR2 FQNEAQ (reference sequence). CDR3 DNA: TGTGCCAGCAGCTTAATGCTAGGAGTGAGAGATGAGCAGTTCTTC. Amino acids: CASSLMLGVRDEQFF. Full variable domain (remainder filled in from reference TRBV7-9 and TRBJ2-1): DTGVSQNPRHKITKRGQNVTFRCDPISEHNRLYWYRQTLGQGPEFLTYFQNEAQLEKSRLLSDRFSAERPKGSFSTLEIQRTEQGDSAMYLCASSLMLGVRDEQFFGPGTRLTVL.

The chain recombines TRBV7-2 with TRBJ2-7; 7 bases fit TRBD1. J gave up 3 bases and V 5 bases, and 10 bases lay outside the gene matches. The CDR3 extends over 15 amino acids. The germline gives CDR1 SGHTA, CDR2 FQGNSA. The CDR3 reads CASSPTGTAVYEQYF. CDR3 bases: TGTGCCAGCAGCCCCACCGGGACAGCAGTCTACGAGCAGTACTTC. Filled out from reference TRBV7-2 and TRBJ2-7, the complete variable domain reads GAGVSQSPSNKVTEKGKDVELRCDPISGHTALYWYRQSLGQGLEFLIYFQGNSAPDKSGLPSDRFSAERTGGSVSTLTIQRTQQEDSAVYLCASSPTGTAVYEQYFGPGTRLTVT.

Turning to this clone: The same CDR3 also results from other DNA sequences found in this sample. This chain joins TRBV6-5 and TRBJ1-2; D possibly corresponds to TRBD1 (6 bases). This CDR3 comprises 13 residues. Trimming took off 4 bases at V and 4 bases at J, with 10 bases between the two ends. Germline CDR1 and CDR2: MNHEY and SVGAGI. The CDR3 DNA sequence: TGTGCCAGCAGTTCGACAGGAGCCTATGGCTACACCTTC. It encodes CASSSTGAYGYTF.

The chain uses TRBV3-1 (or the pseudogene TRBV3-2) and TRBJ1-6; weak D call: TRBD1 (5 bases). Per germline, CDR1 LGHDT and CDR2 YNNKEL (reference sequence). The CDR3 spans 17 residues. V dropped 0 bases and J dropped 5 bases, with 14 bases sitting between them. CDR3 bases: TGTGCCAGCAGCCAAGAAGGGACGTGGGAGGATAATTCACCCCTCCACTTT. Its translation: CASSQEGTWEDNSPLHF.

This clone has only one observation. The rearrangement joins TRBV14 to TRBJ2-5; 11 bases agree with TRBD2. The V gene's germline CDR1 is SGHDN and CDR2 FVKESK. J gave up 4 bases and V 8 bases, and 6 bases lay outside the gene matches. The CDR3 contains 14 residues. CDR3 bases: TGTGCCAGCCGGGCTAGCGGGAGGCCAGAGACCCAGTACTTC. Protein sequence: CASRASGRPETQYF.

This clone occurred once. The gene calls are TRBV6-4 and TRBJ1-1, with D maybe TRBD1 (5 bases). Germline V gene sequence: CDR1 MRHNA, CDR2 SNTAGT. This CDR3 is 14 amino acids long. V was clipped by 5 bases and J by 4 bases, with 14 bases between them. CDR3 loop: CASSPSGGGTEAFF. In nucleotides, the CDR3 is TGTGCCAGCAGTCCCTCTGGGGGAGGCACTGAAGCTTTCTTT.

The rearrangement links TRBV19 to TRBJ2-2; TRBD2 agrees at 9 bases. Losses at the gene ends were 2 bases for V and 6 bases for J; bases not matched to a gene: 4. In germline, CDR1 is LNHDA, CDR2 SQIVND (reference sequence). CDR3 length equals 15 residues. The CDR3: CASSILAGVAGELFF. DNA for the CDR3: TGTGCCAGTAGTATATTAGCGGGAGTTGCCGGGGAGCTGTTTTTT. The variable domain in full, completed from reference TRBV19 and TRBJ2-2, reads DGGITQSPKYLFRKEGQNVTLSCEQNLNHDAMYWYRQDPGQGLRLIYYSQIVNDFQKGDIAEGYSVSREKKESFPLTVTSAQKNPTAFYLCASSILAGVAGELFFGEGSRLTVL.

In DNA, the CDR3 is TGTGCCAGCAGCTTGGGACAGGACCAGCCCCAGCATTTT. It is translated as CASSLGQDQPQHF. This chain links TRBV5-5 with TRBJ1-5, with a weak D call TRBD1 (6 bases). The germline V gene encodes CDR1 SGHKS and CDR2 YYEKEE (reference sequence). The CDR3 runs to 13 residues. V lost 0 bases and J lost 7, with 8 bases in between.

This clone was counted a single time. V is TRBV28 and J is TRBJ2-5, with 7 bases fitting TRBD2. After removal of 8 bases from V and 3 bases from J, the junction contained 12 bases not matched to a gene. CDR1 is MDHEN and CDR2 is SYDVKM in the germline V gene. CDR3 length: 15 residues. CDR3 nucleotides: TGTGCCAGCCGGACCTTAGGGACTAAAAAAGAGACCCAGTACTTC. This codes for CASRTLGTKKETQYF.

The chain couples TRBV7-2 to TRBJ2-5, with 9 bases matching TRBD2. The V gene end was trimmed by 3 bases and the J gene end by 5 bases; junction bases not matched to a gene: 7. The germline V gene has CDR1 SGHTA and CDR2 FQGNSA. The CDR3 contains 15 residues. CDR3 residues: CASSFVAGAGETQYF. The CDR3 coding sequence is TGTGCCAGCAGCTTCGTAGCGGGAGCGGGGGAGACCCAGTACTTC.

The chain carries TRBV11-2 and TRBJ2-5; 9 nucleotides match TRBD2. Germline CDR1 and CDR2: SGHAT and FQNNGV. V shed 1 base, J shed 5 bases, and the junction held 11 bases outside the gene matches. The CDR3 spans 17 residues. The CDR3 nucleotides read TGTGCCAGCAGCTTAGCTGCCGGCGGGAGGGCCGGTGAGACCCAGTACTTC. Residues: CASSLAAGGRAGETQYF.

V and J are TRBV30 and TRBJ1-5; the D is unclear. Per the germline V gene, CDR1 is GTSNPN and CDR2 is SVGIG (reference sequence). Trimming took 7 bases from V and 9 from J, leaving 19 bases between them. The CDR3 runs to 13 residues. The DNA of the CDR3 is TGTGCCTCGAGAGATCCAGGCAGTTTGCCCCAGCATTTT. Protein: CASRDPGSLPQHF.

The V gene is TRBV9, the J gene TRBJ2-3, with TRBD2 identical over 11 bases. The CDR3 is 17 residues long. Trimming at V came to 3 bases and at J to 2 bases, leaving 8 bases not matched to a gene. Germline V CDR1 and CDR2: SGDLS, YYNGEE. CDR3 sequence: CASSAYGTSGFTDTQYF. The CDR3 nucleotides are TGTGCCAGCAGCGCATACGGGACTAGCGGCTTCACAGATACGCAGTATTTT. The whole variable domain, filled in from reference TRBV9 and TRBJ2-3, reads DSGVTQTPKHLITATGQRVTLRCSPRSGDLSVYWYQQSLDQGLQFLIQYYNGEERAKGNILERFSAQQFPDLHSELNLSSLELGDSALYFCASSAYGTSGFTDTQYFGPGTRLTVL.

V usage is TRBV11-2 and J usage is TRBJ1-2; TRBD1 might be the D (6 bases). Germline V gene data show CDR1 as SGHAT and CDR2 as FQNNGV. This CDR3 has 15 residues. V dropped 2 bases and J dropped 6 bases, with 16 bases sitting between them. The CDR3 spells CASSLRGAPRDGYTF. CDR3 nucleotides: TGTGCCAGCAGCTTACGGGGGGCCCCGCGCGATGGCTACACCTTC.